This T cell receptor (beta chain) was sequenced during a study of cytomegalovirus exposure and HLA in healthy donors. Study-wide points: Cytomegalovirus association was listed for under 200 TCR beta chains. Follow-up analysis seemed to connect common viral pathogens with several of the most significant clusters identified.

The CDR3 has 13 amino acids. Unmatched junction bases numbered 4, after V lost 4 bases and J lost 3 bases. Per germline, CDR1 SGHRS and CDR2 YFSETQ. A word on this clone: Antigen unknown.

In the PCR, 60 Vbeta and 13 Jbeta primers were used. Measured with immunoSEQ multiplex PCR; TCRdb has only the in-frame clones, and not every one. There are 65,000 to 70,000 clones in the sample; 75% to 90% occur only once, and about 12% lies in the top ten. The chain recombines TRBV5-1 with TRBJ2-7, with 7 bases lining up with TRBD1. The sample comprised PBMCs. The sequence was obtained from a woman between 25 and 40 years old in good health and CMV-seropositive. The CDR3 here is CASSQGQNYEQYF. The CDR3 DNA sequence: TGCGCCAGCAGCCAGGGACAGAACTACGAGCAGTACTTC.